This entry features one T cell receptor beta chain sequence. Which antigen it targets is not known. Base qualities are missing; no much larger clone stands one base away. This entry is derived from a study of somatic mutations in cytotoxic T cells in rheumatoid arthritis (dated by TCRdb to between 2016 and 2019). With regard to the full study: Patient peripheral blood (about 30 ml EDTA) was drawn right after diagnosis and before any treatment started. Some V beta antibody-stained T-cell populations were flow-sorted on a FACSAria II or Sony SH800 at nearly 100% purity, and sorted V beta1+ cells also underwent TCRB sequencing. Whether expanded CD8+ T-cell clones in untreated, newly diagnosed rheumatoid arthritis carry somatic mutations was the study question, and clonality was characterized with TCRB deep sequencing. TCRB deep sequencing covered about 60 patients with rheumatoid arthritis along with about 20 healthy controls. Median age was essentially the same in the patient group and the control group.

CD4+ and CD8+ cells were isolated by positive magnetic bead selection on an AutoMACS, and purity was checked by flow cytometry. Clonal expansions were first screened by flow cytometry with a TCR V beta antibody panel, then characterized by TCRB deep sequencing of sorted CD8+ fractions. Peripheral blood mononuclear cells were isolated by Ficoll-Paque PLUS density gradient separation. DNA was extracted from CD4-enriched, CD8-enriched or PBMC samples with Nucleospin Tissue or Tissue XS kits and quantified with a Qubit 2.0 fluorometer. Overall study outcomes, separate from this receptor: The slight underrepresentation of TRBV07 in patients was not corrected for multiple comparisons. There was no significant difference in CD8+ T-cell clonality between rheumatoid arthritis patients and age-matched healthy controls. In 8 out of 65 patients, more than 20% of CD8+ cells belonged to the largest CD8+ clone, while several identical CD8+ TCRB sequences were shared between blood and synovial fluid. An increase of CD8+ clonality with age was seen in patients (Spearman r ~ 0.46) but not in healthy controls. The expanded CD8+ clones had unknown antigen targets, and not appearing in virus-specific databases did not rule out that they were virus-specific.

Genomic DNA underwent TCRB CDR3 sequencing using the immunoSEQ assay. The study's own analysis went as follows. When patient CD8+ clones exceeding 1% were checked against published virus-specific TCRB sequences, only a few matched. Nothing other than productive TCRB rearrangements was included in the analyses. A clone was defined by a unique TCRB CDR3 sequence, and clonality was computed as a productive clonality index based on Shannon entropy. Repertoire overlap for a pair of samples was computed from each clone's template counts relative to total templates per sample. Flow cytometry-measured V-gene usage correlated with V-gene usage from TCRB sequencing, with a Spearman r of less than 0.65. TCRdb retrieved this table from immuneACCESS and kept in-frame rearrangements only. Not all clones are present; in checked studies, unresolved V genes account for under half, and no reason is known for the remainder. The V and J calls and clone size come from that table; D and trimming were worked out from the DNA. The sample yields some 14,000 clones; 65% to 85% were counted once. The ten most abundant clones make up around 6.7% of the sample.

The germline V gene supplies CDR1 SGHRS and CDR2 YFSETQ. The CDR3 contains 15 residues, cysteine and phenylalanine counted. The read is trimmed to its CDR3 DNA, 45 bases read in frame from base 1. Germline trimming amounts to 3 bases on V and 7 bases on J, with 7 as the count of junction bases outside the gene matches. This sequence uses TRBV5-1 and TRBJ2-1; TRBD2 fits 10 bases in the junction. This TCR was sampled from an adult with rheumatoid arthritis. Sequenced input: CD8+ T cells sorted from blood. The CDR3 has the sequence CASSSKAGGYNEQFF. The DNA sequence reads TGCGCCAGCAGCTCGAAAGCGGGAGGGTATAATGAGCAGTTCTTC.